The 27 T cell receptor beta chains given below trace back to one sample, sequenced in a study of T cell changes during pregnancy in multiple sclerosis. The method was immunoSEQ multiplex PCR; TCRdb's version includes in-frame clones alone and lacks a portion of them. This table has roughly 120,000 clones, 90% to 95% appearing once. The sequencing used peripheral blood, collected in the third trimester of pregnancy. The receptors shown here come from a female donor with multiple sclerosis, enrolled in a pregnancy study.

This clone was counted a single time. The CDR3 region has the DNA TGTGCCTGGAGTGCTCGGACAGGGGGCTTAGAGACCCAGTACTTC. Translating gives CAWSARTGGLETQYF. The rearrangement joins TRBV30 to TRBJ2-5, with 11 nucleotides matching TRBD1. The germline V gene has CDR1 GTSNPN and CDR2 SVGIG (reference sequence). The CDR3 runs to 15 residues. Germline trimming cut 1 base from V and 4 bases from J; bases unmatched to any gene: 5.

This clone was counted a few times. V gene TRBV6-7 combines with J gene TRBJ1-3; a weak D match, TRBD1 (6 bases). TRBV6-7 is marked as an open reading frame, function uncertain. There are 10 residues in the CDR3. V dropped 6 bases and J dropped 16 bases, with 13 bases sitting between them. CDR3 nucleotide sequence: TGTGCCAGCAGGGCCGGGACACGGTATTTT. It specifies CASRAGTRYF.

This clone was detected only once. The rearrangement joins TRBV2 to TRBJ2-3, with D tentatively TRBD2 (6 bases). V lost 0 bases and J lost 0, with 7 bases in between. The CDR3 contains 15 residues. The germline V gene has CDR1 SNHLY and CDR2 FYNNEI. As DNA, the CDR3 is TGTGCCAGCAGTGAAGCGCGGGGAAGCACAGATACGCAGTATTTT. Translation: CASSEARGSTDTQYF.

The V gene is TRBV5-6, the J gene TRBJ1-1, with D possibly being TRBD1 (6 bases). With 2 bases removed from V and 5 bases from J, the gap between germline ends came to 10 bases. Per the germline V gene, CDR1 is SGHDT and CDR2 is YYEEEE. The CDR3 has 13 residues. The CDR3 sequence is CASSLGGETEAFF. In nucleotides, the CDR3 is TGTGCCAGCAGCTTAGGGGGTGAGACTGAAGCTTTCTTT.

Here the CDR3 DNA reads TGTGCCAGTAGTATAGCCAGCGGGGGCTACAATGAGCAGTTCTTC. It encodes CASSIASGGYNEQFF. This rearrangement joins TRBV19 to TRBJ2-1; 8 bases are a match to TRBD2. The CDR3 extends over 15 amino acids. Germline V gene data show CDR1 as LNHDA and CDR2 as SQIVND (reference sequence). J lost 3 bases, V lost 1 base, and 2 bases had no gene match.

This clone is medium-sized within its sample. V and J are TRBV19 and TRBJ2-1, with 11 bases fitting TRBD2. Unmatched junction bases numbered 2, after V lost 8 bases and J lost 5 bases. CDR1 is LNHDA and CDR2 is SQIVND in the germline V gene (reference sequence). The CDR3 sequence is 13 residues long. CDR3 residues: CASSSGGNNEQFF. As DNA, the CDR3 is TGTGCCAGTTCTAGCGGGGGGAACAATGAGCAGTTCTTC. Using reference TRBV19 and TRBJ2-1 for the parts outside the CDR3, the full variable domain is DGGITQSPKYLFRKEGQNVTLSCEQNLNHDAMYWYRQDPGQGLRLIYYSQIVNDFQKGDIAEGYSVSREKKESFPLTVTSAQKNPTAFYLCASSSGGNNEQFFGPGTRLTVL.

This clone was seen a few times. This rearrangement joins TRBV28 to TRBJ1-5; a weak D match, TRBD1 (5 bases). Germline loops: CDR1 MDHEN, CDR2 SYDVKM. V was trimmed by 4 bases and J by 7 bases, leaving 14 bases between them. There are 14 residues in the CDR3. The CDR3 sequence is CASSSRQGGQPQHF. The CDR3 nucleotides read TGTGCCAGCAGTTCCCGGCAGGGAGGGCAGCCCCAGCATTTT.

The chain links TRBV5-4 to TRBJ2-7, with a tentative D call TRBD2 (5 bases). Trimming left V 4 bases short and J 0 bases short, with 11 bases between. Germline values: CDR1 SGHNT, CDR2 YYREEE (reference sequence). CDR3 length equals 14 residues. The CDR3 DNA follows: TGTGCCAGCAGCGATCCGGGGTTCTCCTACGAGCAGTACTTC. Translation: CASSDPGFSYEQYF.

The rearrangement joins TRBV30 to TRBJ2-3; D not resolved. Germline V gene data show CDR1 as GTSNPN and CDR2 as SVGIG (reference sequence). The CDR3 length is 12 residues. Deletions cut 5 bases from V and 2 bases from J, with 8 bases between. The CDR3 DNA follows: TGTGCCTGGGGGCCCTTCACAGATACGCAGTATTTT. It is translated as CAWGPFTDTQYF. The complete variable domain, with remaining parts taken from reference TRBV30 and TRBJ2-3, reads SQTIHQWPATLVQPVGSPLSLECTVEGTSNPNLYWYRQAAGRGLQLLFYSVGIGQISSEVPQNLSASRPQDRQFILSSKKLLLSDSGFYLCAWGPFTDTQYFGPGTRLTVL.

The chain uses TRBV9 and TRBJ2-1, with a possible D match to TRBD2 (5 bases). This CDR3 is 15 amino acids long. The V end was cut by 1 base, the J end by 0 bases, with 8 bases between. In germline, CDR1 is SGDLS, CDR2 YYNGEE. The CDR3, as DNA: TGTGCCAGCAGCGTAACGGGGAGCTCCTACAATGAGCAGTTCTTC. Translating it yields CASSVTGSSYNEQFF.

The CDR3: CASSLRGEGYGYTF. In DNA, the CDR3 is TGTGCCAGCAGCTTACGTGGAGAGGGCTATGGCTACACCTTC. V gene TRBV13 combines with J gene TRBJ1-2; D unresolved. Trimming stripped 2 bases from V and 4 bases from J, with 11 bases between. CDR3 length equals 14 residues. The germline V gene has CDR1 PRHDT and CDR2 FYEKMQ (reference sequence).

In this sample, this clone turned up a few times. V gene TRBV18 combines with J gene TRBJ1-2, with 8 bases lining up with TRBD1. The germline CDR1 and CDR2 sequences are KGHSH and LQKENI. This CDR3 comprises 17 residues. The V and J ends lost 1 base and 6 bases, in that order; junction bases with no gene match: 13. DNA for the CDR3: TGTGCCAGCTCACCACTGGGGCAGGGGGCGAATTGGGATGGCTACACCTTC. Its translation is CASSPLGQGANWDGYTF.

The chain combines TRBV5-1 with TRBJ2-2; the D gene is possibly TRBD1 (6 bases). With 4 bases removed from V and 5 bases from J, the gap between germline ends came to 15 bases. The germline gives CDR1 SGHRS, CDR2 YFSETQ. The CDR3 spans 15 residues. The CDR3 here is CASSVQGGGTGELFF. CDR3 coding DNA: TGCGCCAGCAGCGTACAGGGTGGTGGTACCGGGGAGCTGTTTTTT.

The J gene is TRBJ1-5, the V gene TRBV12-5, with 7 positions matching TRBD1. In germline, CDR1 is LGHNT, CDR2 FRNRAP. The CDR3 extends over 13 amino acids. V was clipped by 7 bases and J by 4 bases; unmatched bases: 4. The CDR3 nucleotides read TGTGCTAGTGCCCTACAGGGGAATCAGCCCCAGCATTTT. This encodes CASALQGNQPQHF.

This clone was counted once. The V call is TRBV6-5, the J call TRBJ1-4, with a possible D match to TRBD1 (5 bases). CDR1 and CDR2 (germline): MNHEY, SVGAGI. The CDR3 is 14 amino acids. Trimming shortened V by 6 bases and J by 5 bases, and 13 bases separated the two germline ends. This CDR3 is CASRLQAANEKLFF. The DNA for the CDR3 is TGTGCCAGCAGGCTACAGGCCGCCAATGAAAAACTGTTTTTT.

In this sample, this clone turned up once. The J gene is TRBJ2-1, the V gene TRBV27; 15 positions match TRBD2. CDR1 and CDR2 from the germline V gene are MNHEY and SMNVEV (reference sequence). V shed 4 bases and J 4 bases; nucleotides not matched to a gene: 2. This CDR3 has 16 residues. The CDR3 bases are TGTGCCAGCAGTTCGGGACTAGCGGGAGGTTACAATGAGCAGTTCTTC. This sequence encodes CASSSGLAGGYNEQFF.

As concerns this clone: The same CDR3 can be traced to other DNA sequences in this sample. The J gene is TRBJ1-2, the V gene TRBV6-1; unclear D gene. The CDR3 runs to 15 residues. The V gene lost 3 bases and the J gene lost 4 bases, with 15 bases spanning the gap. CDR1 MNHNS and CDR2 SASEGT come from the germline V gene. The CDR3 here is CASSEQQRVSYGYTF. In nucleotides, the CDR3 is TGTGCCAGCAGTGAGCAACAGAGAGTCTCCTATGGCTACACCTTC.

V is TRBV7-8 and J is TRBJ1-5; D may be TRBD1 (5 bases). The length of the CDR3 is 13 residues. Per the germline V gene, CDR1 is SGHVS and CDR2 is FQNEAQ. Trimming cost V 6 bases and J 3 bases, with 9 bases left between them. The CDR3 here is CASRGDYNQPQHF. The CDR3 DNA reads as TGTGCCAGCAGAGGGGACTACAATCAGCCCCAGCATTTT.

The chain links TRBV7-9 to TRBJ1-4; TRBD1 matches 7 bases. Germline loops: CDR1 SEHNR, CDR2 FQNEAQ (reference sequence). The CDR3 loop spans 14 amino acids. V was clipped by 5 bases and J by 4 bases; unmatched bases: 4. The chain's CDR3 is CASSQGQLNEKLFF. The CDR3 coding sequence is TGTGCCAGCAGCCAGGGACAGCTTAATGAAAAACTGTTTTTT.

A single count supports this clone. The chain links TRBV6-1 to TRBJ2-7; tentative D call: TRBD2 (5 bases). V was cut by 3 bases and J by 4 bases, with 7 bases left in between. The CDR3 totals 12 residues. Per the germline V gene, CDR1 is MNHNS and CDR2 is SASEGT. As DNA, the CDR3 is TGTGCCAGCAGTGAGGGCGGGTACGAGCAGTACTTC. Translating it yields CASSEGGYEQYF.

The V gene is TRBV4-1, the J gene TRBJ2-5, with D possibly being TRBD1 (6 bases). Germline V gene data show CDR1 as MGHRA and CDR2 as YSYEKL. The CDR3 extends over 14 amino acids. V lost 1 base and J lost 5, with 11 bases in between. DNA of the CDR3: TGCGCCAGCAGCCAAGGGCAGGGGCTCGAGACCCAGTACTTC. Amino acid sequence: CASSQGQGLETQYF.

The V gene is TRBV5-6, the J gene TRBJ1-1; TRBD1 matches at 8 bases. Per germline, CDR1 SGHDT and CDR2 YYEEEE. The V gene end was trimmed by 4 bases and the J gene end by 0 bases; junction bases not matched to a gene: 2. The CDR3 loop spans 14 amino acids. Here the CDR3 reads CASSPGQVNTEAFF. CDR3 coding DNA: TGTGCCAGCAGCCCGGGACAGGTGAACACTGAAGCTTTCTTT.

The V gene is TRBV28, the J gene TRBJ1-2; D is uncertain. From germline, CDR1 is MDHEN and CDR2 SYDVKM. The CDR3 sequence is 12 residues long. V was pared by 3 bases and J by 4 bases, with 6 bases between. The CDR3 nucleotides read TGTGCCAGCAGTTTGGCGGGCTATGGCTACACCTTC. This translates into CASSLAGYGYTF.

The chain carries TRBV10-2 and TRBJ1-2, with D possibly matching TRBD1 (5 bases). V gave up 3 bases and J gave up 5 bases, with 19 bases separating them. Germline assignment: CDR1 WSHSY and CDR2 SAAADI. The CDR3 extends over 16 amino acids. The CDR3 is CASSDTREGVGYGYTF. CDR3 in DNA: TGCGCCAGCAGTGATACCCGTGAAGGGGTTGGGTATGGCTACACCTTC.

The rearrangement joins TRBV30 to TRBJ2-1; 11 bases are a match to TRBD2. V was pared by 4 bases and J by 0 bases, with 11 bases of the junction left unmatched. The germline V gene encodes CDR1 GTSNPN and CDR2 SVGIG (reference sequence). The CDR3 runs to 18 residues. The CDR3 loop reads CAWTGTSGYEVSYNEQFF. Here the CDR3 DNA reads TGTGCCTGGACCGGGACTAGCGGTTATGAAGTCTCCTACAATGAGCAGTTCTTC. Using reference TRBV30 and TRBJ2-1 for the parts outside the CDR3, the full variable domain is SQTIHQWPATLVQPVGSPLSLECTVEGTSNPNLYWYRQAAGRGLQLLFYSVGIGQISSEVPQNLSASRPQDRQFILSSKKLLLSDSGFYLCAWTGTSGYEVSYNEQFFGPGTRLTVL.

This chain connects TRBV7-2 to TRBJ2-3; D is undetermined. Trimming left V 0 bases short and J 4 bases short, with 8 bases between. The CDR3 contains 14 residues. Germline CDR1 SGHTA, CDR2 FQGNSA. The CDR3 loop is CASSLANTPDTQYF. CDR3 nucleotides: TGTGCCAGCAGCTTAGCGAACACCCCAGATACGCAGTATTTT.

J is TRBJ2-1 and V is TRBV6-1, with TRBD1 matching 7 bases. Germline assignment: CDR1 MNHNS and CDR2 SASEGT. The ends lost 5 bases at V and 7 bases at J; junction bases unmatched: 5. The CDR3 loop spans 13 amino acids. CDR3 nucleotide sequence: TGTGCCAGCAGTCCGACAGGGACAAATGAGCAGTTCTTC. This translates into CASSPTGTNEQFF.